A selection of T cell receptor beta chains follows, all from one sample in a study of lymphopenia after photon versus proton radiotherapy. TCRdb's copy holds only in-frame clones and misses some; the assay was immunoSEQ multiplex PCR. The sample consists of 83,000 or so clones, around 83% of them appearing once. Sequenced here: peripheral blood, sampled from a patient treated with proton-based radiotherapy. These receptors were collected from a man aged 55-75 years with pancreatic cancer. Each CDR3 is given with its conserved first and last residue. A D gene is named only where the DNA matches it firmly. Rows give clone size only sometimes, using once, few, many, or a class for an expanded clone.

j_gene: TRBJ2-7; abundance: .; len: 14; v_gene: TRBV27; d_gene: TRBD1; CDR3nt: TGTGCCAGCAGTTTTTCTGGACAGGGCGCCGAGCAGTACTTC; CDR3aa: CASSFSGQGAEQYF
j_gene: TRBJ1-6; abundance: once; len: 14; v_gene: TRBV9; d_gene: TRBD1; CDR3nt: TGTGCCAGCAGCGCCCAGACAGGGGGTTTCCCCCTCCACTTT; CDR3aa: CASSAQTGGFPLHF
j_gene: TRBJ2-5; abundance: .; len: 14; v_gene: TRBV18; d_gene: .; CDR3nt: TGTGCCAGCTCACCAGGTTCAGGGGTCGAGACCCAGTACTTC; CDR3aa: CASSPGSGVETQYF
j_gene: TRBJ2-2; abundance: .; len: 14; v_gene: TRBV19; d_gene: .; CDR3nt: TGTGCCAGTTATGGGAGGAAGAACACCGGGGAGCTGTTTTTT; CDR3aa: CASYGRKNTGELFF
j_gene: TRBJ2-5; abundance: .; len: 12; v_gene: TRBV29-1; d_gene: TRBD2; CDR3nt: TGCAGCTCTACCAGCGGGAGGGAGACCCAGTACTTC; CDR3aa: CSSTSGRETQYF
j_gene: TRBJ2-7; abundance: .; len: 12; v_gene: TRBV6-6; d_gene: .; CDR3nt: TGTGCCAGCAGTTACCCGGGGTACGAGCAGTACTTC; CDR3aa: CASSYPGYEQYF
j_gene: TRBJ2-5; abundance: .; len: 14; v_gene: TRBV6-6; d_gene: .; CDR3nt: TGTGCCAGCAGTTACTCTGGGGGCCAAGAGACCCAGTACTTC; CDR3aa: CASSYSGGQETQYF
j_gene: TRBJ2-7; abundance: .; len: 13; v_gene: TRBV27; d_gene: TRBD1; CDR3nt: TGTGCCAGCAGCAGACAGGGAAGGTACGAGCAGTACTTC; CDR3aa: CASSRQGRYEQYF
j_gene: TRBJ1-5; abundance: once; len: 17; v_gene: TRBV2; d_gene: .; CDR3nt: TGTGCCAGCAGATTAGGGCCCCACAACACTGGCAATCAGCCCCAGCATTTT; CDR3aa: CASRLGPHNTGNQPQHF
j_gene: TRBJ1-1; abundance: .; len: 15; v_gene: TRBV7-2; d_gene: TRBD1; CDR3nt: TGTGCCAGCAGCTCCTCAGGGGGCGAAAACACTGAAGCTTTCTTT; CDR3aa: CASSSSGGENTEAFF
j_gene: TRBJ2-5; abundance: .; len: 15; v_gene: TRBV12-2; d_gene: .; CDR3nt: TGTGCAAGTCGCTTAGCGACCTCCACTCAGGAGACCCAGTACTTC; CDR3aa: CASRLATSTQETQYF
j_gene: TRBJ2-1; abundance: .; len: 12; v_gene: TRBV7-8; d_gene: .; CDR3nt: TGTGCCAGCAGCGATCGACCCACCGGGCAGTTCTTC; CDR3aa: CASSDRPTGQFF
j_gene: TRBJ1-5; abundance: .; len: 16; v_gene: TRBV28; d_gene: .; CDR3nt: TGTGCCAGCAGTTTAGGTGGCCTCAAACCCAATCAGCCCCAGCATTTT; CDR3aa: CASSLGGLKPNQPQHF
j_gene: TRBJ2-7; abundance: .; len: 12; v_gene: TRBV30; d_gene: .; CDR3nt: TGTGCCTGGAGTGTACAGGGCTACGAGCAGTACTTC; CDR3aa: CAWSVQGYEQYF
j_gene: TRBJ2-2; abundance: .; len: 16; v_gene: TRBV7-9; d_gene: TRBD2; CDR3nt: TGTGCCAGCAGCACTCGGACTAGCGGGACCACCGGGGAGCTGTTTTTT; CDR3aa: CASSTRTSGTTGELFF
j_gene: TRBJ2-5; abundance: .; len: 16; v_gene: TRBV4-2; d_gene: .; CDR3nt: TGTGCCAGCAGCCAAGGTATGGCGGGGATCGGAGAGACCCAGTACTTC; CDR3aa: CASSQGMAGIGETQYF
j_gene: TRBJ2-5; abundance: .; len: 12; v_gene: TRBV5-1; d_gene: .; CDR3nt: TGCGCCAGCAGCCGGGGCCAAGAGACCCAGTACTTC; CDR3aa: CASSRGQETQYF
j_gene: TRBJ1-1; abundance: .; len: 14; v_gene: TRBV10-2; d_gene: .; CDR3nt: TGCGCCAGCAGCCAACGAAGGGGGGGCACTGAAGCTTTCTTT; CDR3aa: CASSQRRGGTEAFF
j_gene: TRBJ2-2; abundance: .; len: 17; v_gene: TRBV7-2; d_gene: .; CDR3nt: TGTGCCAGCAGCCAGACGCGTGTCACTGCGAACACCGGGGAGCTGTTTTTT; CDR3aa: CASSQTRVTANTGELFF
j_gene: TRBJ1-4; abundance: .; len: 13; v_gene: TRBV9; d_gene: TRBD1; CDR3nt: TGTGCCAGCAGCGGGACAGGAAATGAAAAACTGTTTTTT; CDR3aa: CASSGTGNEKLFF
j_gene: TRBJ1-4; abundance: .; len: 12; v_gene: TRBV19; d_gene: .; CDR3nt: TGTGCCAGTAGTATAATCGGTACTGGACTGTTTTTT; CDR3aa: CASSIIGTGLFF
j_gene: TRBJ2-7; abundance: .; len: 16; v_gene: TRBV9; d_gene: TRBD1; CDR3nt: TGTGCCAGCAGCGTAGGGGACAGCGTCGCCTACTACGAGCAGTACTTC; CDR3aa: CASSVGDSVAYYEQYF
j_gene: TRBJ2-1; abundance: .; len: 17; v_gene: TRBV5-6; d_gene: TRBD2; CDR3nt: TGTGCCAGCAGCTTGGGCCTAGCGGGCGGCTCCTACAATGAGCAGTTCTTC; CDR3aa: CASSLGLAGGSYNEQFF
j_gene: TRBJ1-5; abundance: .; len: 13; v_gene: TRBV6-5; d_gene: .; CDR3nt: TGTGCCAGCTCTCGGACAGTCAATCAGCCCCAGCATTTT; CDR3aa: CASSRTVNQPQHF
j_gene: TRBJ1-4; abundance: .; len: 17; v_gene: TRBV7-2; d_gene: .; CDR3nt: TGTGCCAGCAGCCGGTTTGAGACAGAGCAGCCAGGAGAAAAACTGTTTTTT; CDR3aa: CASSRFETEQPGEKLFF
j_gene: TRBJ1-5; abundance: .; len: 14; v_gene: TRBV9; d_gene: .; CDR3nt: TGTGCCAGCAGCGGAGGGTATAGCAATCAGCCCCAGCATTTT; CDR3aa: CASSGGYSNQPQHF
j_gene: TRBJ1-4; abundance: .; len: 14; v_gene: TRBV6-5; d_gene: .; CDR3nt: TGTGCCAGCAGTTTAAGCGGGGCTAATGAAAAACTGTTTTTT; CDR3aa: CASSLSGANEKLFF
j_gene: TRBJ2-7; abundance: .; len: 15; v_gene: TRBV27; d_gene: TRBD1; CDR3nt: TGTGCCAGCAGTTTAGCTGGGACAGGTGTGGGCGAGCAGTACTTC; CDR3aa: CASSLAGTGVGEQYF
j_gene: TRBJ2-7; abundance: .; len: 14; v_gene: TRBV6-1; d_gene: TRBD1; CDR3nt: TGTGCCAGCAGTGCCTCCGGGACAGCCTACGAGCAGTACTTC; CDR3aa: CASSASGTAYEQYF
j_gene: TRBJ2-2; abundance: .; len: 14; v_gene: TRBV28; d_gene: TRBD1; CDR3nt: TGTGCCAGCAGACGACAGGGCTACACCGGGGAGCTGTTTTTT; CDR3aa: CASRRQGYTGELFF
j_gene: TRBJ1-3; abundance: .; len: 15; v_gene: TRBV5-6; d_gene: .; CDR3nt: TGTGCCAGCAGCGGAATGAAGGGGCCCGGAAACACCATATATTTT; CDR3aa: CASSGMKGPGNTIYF
j_gene: TRBJ2-1; abundance: .; len: 13; v_gene: TRBV14; d_gene: .; CDR3nt: TGTGCCAGCAGCCAAAGACCCAACAATGAGCAGTTCTTC; CDR3aa: CASSQRPNNEQFF
j_gene: TRBJ2-2; abundance: .; len: 19; v_gene: TRBV7-2; d_gene: TRBD2; CDR3nt: TGTGCCAGCAGCTTTATCGCTAGCGGGAACTTAGGACGGACCGGGGAGCTGTTTTTT; CDR3aa: CASSFIASGNLGRTGELFF
j_gene: TRBJ2-5; abundance: .; len: 14; v_gene: TRBV5-1; d_gene: .; CDR3nt: TGCGCCAGCAGCTTGGTGACAGGCCAAGAGACCCAGTACTTC; CDR3aa: CASSLVTGQETQYF
j_gene: TRBJ2-7; abundance: .; len: 19; v_gene: TRBV28; d_gene: TRBD2; CDR3nt: TGTGCCAGCAGTTTACGGACTAGCGGGGTTTATTTCGGAGTTTACGAGCAGTACTTC; CDR3aa: CASSLRTSGVYFGVYEQYF
j_gene: TRBJ2-2; abundance: .; len: 15; v_gene: TRBV21-1; d_gene: .; CDR3nt: TGTGCCAGCACCCGAGGGGGGGCGCGTTCCGGGGAGCTGTTTTTT; CDR3aa: CASTRGGARSGELFF
j_gene: TRBJ2-7; abundance: .; len: 16; v_gene: TRBV19; d_gene: .; CDR3nt: TGTGCCAGTAGTATTGGGCAGGGCATAAACTCCTACGAGCAGTACTTC; CDR3aa: CASSIGQGINSYEQYF
j_gene: TRBJ2-7; abundance: once; len: 14; v_gene: TRBV4-3; d_gene: .; CDR3nt: TGCGCCAGCAGCCAAGATTTTTTCTCCTACGAGCAGTACTTC; CDR3aa: CASSQDFFSYEQYF
j_gene: TRBJ1-2; abundance: .; len: 12; v_gene: TRBV19; d_gene: .; CDR3nt: TGTGCCAGTAGTAGAGTCGGCAGTGGCTACACCTTC; CDR3aa: CASSRVGSGYTF